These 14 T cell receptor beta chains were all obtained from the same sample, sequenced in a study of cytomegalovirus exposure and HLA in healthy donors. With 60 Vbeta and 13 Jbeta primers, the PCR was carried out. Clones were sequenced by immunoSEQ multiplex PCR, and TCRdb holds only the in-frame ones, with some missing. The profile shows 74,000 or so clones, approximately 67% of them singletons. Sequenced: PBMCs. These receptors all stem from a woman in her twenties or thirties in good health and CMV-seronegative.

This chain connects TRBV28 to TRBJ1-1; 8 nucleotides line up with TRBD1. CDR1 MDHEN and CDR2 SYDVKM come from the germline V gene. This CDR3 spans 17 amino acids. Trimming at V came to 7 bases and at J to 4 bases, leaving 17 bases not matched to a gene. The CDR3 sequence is CASKRDRGQVYSTEAFF. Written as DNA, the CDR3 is TGTGCCAGCAAGAGAGACAGGGGCCAAGTTTACAGCACTGAAGCTTTCTTT.

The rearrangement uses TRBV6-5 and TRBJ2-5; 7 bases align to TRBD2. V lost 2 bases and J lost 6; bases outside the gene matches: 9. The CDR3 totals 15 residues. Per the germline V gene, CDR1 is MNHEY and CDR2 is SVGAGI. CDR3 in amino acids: CASSYGLAEIKTQYF. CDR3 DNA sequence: TGTGCCAGCAGTTACGGGCTAGCGGAGATAAAGACCCAGTACTTC.

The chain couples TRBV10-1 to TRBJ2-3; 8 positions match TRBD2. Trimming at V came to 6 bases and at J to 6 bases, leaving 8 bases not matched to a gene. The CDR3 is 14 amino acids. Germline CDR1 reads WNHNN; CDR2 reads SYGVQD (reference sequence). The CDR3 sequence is CASSPGLAVDTQYF. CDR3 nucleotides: TGCGCCAGCAGCCCTGGACTAGCTGTGGATACGCAGTATTTT.

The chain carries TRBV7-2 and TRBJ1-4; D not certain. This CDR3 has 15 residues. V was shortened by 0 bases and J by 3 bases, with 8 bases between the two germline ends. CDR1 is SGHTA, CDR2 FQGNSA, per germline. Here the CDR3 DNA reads TGTGCCAGCAGCTTAGCGCGGATTGCTAATGAAAAACTGTTTTTT. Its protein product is CASSLARIANEKLFF.

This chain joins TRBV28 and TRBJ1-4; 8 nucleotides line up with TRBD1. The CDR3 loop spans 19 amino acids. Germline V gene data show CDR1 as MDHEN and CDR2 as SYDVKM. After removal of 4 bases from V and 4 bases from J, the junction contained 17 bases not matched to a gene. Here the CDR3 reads CASSSTRGQDWGYNEKLFF. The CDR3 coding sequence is TGTGCCAGCAGTTCTACGAGGGGACAGGACTGGGGATATAATGAAAAACTGTTTTTT. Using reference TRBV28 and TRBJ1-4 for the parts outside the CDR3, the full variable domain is DVKVTQSSRYLVKRTGEKVFLECVQDMDHENMFWYRQDPGLGLRLIYFSYDVKMKEKGDIPEGYSVSREKKERFSLILESASTNQTSMYLCASSSTRGQDWGYNEKLFFGSGTQLSVL.

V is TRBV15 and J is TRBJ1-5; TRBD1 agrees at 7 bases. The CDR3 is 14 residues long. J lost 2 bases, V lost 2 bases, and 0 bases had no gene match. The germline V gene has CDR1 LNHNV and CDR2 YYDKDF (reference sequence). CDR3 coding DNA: TGTGCCACCAGCAGACAGGGGGGCAATCAGCCCCAGCATTTT. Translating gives CATSRQGGNQPQHF.

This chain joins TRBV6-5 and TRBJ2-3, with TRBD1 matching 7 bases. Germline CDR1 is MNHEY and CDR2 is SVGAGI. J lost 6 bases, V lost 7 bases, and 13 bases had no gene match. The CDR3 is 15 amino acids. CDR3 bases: TGTGCCAGCACCCCCGAGGGGGCCCTGGGGGATACGCAGTATTTT. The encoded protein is CASTPEGALGDTQYF.

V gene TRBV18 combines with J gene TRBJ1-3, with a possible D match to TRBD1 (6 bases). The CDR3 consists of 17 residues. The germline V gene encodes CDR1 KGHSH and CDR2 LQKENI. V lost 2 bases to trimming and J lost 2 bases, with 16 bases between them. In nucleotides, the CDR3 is TGTGCCAGCTCACCATCGAGGGGGATCGGTGCTGGAAACACCATATATTTT. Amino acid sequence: CASSPSRGIGAGNTIYF.

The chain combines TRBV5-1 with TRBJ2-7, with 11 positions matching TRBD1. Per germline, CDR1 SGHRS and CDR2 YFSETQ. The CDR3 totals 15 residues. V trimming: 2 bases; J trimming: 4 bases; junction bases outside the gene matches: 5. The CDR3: CASSLGQGAQYEQYF. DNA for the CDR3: TGCGCCAGCAGCTTAGGACAGGGGGCTCAGTACGAGCAGTACTTC.

The CDR3 protein is CASATGTRTETQYF. In DNA, the CDR3 is TGTGCCAGCGCGACCGGGACTAGGACGGAGACCCAGTACTTC. This sequence joins TRBV6-1 and TRBJ2-5; 8 nucleotides align to TRBD2. This CDR3 spans 14 amino acids. The ends lost 8 bases at V and 5 bases at J; junction bases unmatched: 10. Germline values: CDR1 MNHNS, CDR2 SASEGT.

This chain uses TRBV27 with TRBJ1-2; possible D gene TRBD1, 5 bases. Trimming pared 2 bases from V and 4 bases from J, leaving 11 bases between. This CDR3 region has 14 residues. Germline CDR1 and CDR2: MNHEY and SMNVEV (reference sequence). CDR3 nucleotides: TGTGCCAGCAGTTTAAGGGGAGGAGGCTATGGCTACACCTTC. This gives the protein CASSLRGGGYGYTF.

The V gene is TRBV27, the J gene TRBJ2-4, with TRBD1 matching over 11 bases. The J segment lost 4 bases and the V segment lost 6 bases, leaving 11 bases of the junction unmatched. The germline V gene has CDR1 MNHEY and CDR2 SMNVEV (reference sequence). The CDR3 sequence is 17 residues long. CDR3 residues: CASSTFRTGGQKNIQYF. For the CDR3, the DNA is TGTGCCAGCAGCACCTTTCGGACAGGGGGCCAGAAAAACATTCAGTACTTC.

CDR3 amino acids: CASSLGLRGWEQFF. The CDR3 nucleotides read TGTGCCAGCAGCTTAGGCTTGCGAGGGTGGGAGCAGTTCTTC. This chain joins TRBV13 and TRBJ2-1; D perhaps matches TRBD2 (5 bases). V shed 0 bases and J shed 10 bases, with 13 bases lying between them. This CDR3 is 14 amino acids long. Germline V gene data show CDR1 as PRHDT and CDR2 as FYEKMQ (reference sequence).

This CDR3 reads CASSQDPARGEQYF. CDR3 in DNA: TGTGCCAGCAGCCAAGACCCGGCGCGGGGCGAGCAGTACTTC. V usage is TRBV14 and J usage is TRBJ2-7, with D possibly matching TRBD2 (6 bases). The ends were cut back, 0 bases at V and 6 bases at J, with 12 bases in the middle. The V gene's germline CDR1 is SGHDN and CDR2 FVKESK. The length of the CDR3 is 14 residues.